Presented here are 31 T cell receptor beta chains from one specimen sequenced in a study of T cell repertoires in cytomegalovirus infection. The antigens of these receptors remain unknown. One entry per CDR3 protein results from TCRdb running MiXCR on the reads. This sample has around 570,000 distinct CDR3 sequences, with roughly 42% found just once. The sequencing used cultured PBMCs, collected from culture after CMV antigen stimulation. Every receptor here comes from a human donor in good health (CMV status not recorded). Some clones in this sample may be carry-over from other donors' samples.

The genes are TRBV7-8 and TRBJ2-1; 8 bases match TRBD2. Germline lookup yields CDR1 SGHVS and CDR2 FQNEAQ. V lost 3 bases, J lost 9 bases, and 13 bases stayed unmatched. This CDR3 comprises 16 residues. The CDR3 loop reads CASSFPQAGVITEQFF. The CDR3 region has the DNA TGTGCCAGCAGCTTTCCACAAGCGGGAGTAATAACTGAGCAGTTCTTC.

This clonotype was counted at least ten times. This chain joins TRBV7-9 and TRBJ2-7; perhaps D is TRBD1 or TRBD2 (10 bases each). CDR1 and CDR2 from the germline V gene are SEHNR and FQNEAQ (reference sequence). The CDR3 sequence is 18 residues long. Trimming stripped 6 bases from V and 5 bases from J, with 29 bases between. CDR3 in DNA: TGTGCCAGCAGTTTGACAGGGGGCTCGGGACTAGCGACCCACGAGCAGTACTTC. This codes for CASSLTGGSGLATHEQYF.

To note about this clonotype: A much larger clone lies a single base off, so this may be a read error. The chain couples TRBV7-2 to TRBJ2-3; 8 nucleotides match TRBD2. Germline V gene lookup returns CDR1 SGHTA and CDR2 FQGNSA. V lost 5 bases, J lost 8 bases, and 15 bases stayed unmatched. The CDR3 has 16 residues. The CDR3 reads CASSLGLAGRPGTQYF. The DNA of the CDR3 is TGTGCCAGCAGCCTCGGGTTAGCGGGGCGGCCTGGTACGCAGTATTTT.

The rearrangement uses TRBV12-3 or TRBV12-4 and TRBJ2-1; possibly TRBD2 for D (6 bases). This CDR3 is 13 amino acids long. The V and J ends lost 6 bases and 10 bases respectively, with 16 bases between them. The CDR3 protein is CASSRDFLREQFF. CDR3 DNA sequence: TGTGCCAGCAGCCGGGACTTCCTTAGGGAGCAGTTCTTC.

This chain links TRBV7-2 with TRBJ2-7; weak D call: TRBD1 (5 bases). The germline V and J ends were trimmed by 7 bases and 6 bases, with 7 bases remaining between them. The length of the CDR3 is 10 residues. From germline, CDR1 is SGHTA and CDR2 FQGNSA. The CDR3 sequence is CASKGLEQYF. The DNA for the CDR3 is TGTGCCAGCAAGGGGCTCGAGCAGTACTTC.

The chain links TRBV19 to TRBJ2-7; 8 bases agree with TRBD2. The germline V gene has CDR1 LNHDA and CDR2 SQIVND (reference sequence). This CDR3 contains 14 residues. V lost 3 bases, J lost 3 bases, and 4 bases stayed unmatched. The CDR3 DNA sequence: TGTGCCAGTAGTATCGGTACTAGCGGCTACGAGCAGTACTTC. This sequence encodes CASSIGTSGYEQYF. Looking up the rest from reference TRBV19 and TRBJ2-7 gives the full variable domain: DGGITQSPKYLFRKEGQNVTLSCEQNLNHDAMYWYRQDPGQGLRLIYYSQIVNDFQKGDIAEGYSVSREKKESFPLTVTSAQKNPTAFYLCASSIGTSGYEQYFGPGTRLTVT.

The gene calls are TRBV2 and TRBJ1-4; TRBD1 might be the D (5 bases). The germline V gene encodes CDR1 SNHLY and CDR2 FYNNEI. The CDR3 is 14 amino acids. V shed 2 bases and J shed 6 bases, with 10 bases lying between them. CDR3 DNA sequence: TGTGCCAGCAGTGAATATGGGGGAGATGAAAAACTGTTTTTT. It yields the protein CASSEYGGDEKLFF.

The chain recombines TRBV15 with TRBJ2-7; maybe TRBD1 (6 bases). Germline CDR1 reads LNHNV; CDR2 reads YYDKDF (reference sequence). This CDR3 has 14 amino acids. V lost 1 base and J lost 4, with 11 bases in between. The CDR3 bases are TGTGCCACCAGCAGAGTAGGTACAGGGTACGAGCAGTACTTC. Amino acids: CATSRVGTGYEQYF. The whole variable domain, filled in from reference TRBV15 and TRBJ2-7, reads DAMVIQNPRYQVTQFGKPVTLSCSQTLNHNVMYWYQQKSSQAPKLLFHYYDKDFNNEADTPDNFQSRRPNTSFCFLDIRSPGLGDTAMYLCATSRVGTGYEQYFGPGTRLTVT.

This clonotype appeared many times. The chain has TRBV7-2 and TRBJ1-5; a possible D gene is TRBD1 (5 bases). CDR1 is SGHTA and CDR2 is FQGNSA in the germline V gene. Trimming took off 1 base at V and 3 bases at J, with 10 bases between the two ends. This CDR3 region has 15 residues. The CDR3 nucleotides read TGTGCCAGCAGCTTAGAGTCAGGGCCCAATCAGCCCCAGCATTTT. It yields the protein CASSLESGPNQPQHF.

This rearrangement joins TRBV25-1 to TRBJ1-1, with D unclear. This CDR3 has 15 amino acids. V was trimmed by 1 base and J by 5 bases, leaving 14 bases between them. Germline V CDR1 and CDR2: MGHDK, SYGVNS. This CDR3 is CASSEFGSGRTEAFF. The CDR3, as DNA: TGTGCCAGCAGTGAATTTGGCTCCGGGAGGACTGAAGCTTTCTTT.

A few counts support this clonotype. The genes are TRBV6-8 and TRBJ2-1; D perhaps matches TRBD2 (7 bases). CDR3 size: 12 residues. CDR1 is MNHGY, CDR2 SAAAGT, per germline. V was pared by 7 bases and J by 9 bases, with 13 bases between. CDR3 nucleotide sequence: TGTGCCAGCAATCGGGGGGCCGGTGAGCAGTTCTTC. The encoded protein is CASNRGAGEQFF.

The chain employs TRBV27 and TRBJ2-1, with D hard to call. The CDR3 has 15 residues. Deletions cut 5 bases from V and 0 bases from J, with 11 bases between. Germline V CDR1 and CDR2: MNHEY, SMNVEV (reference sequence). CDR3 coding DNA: TGTGCCAGCAGTGAGGATACCCGCTCCTACAATGAGCAGTTCTTC. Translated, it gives CASSEDTRSYNEQFF.

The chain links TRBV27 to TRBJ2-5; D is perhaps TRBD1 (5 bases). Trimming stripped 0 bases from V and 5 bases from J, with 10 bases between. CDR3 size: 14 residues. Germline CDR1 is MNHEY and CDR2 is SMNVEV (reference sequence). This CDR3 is CASSLSEGDETQYF. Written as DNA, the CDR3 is TGTGCCAGCAGTTTATCGGAAGGGGATGAGACCCAGTACTTC.

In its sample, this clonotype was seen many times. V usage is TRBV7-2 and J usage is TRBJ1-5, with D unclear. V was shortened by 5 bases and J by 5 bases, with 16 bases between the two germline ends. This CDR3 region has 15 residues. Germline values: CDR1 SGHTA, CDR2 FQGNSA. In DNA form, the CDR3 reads TGTGCCAGCAGCCCGGCATCACAAGGCTATCAGCCCCAGCATTTT. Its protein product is CASSPASQGYQPQHF. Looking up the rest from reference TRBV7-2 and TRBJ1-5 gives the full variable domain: GAGVSQSPSNKVTEKGKDVELRCDPISGHTALYWYRQSLGQGLEFLIYFQGNSAPDKSGLPSDRFSAERTGGSVSTLTIQRTQQEDSAVYLCASSPASQGYQPQHFGDGTRLSIL.

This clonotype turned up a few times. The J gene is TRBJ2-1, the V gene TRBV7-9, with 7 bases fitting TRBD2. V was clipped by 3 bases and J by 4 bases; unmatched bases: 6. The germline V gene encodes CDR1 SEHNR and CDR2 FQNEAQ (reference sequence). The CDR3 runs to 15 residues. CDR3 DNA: TGTGCCAGCAGCTTCCCCCTTAGCGGGTACAATGAGCAGTTCTTC. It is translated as CASSFPLSGYNEQFF.

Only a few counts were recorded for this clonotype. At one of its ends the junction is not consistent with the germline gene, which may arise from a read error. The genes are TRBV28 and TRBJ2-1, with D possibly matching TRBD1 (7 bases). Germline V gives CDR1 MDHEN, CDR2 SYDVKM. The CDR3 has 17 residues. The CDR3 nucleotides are TGTGCCAGCAGTCAATCCTCCGGGACAGCTCAGTTACAGGGCGGGATCTTC. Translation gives CASSQSSGTAQLQGGIF.

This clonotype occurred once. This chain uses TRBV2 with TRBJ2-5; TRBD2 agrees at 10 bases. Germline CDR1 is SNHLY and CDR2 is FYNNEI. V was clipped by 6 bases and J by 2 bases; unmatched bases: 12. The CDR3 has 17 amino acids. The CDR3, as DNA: TGTGCCAGCAGCTCAATTGTTAGCGGGGGGCCTCAAGAGACCCAGTACTTC. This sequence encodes CASSSIVSGGPQETQYF.

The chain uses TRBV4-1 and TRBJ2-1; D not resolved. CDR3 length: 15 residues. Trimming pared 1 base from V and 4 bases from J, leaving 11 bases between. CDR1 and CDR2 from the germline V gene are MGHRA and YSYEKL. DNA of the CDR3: TGCGCCAGCAGCCAAGGTCCGGGCAGATACAATGAGCAGTTCTTC. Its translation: CASSQGPGRYNEQFF.

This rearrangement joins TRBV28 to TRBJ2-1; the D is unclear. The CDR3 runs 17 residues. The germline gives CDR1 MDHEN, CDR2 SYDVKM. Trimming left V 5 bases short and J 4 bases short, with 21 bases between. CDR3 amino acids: CASSTQKPTESYNEQFF. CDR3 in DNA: TGTGCCAGCAGTACTCAGAAACCGACCGAAAGTTACAATGAGCAGTTCTTC.

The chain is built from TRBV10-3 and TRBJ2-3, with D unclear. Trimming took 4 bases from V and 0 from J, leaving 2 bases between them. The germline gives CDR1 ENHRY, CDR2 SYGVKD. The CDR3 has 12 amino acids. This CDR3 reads CAISGSTDTQYF. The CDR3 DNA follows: TGTGCCATCAGTGGAAGCACAGATACGCAGTATTTT.

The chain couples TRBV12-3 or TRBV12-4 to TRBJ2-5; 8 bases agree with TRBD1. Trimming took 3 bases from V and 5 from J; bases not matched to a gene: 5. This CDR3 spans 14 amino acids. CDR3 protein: CASSFRDRGETQYF. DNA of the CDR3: TGTGCCAGCAGTTTTCGAGACAGGGGTGAGACCCAGTACTTC.

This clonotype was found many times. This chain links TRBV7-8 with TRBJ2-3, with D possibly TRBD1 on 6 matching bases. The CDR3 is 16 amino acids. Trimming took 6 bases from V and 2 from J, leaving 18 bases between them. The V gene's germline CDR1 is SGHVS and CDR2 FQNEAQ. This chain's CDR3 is CASSPRGDTLTDTQYF. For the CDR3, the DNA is TGTGCCAGCAGTCCGAGAGGGGACACACTCACAGATACGCAGTATTTT.

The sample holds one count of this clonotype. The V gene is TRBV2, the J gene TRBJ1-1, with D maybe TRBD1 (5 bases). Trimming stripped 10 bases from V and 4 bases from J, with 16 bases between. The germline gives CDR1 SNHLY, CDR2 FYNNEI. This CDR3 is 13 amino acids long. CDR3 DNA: TGTGCCACCCTCCGGGACGTGAGCACTGAAGCTTTCTTT. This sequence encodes CATLRDVSTEAFF.

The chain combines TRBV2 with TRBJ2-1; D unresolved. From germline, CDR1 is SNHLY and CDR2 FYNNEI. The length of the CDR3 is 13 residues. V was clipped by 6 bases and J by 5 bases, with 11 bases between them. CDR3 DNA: TGTGCCAGCAGGATAGACACTAACAATGAGCAGTTCTTC. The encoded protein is CASRIDTNNEQFF.

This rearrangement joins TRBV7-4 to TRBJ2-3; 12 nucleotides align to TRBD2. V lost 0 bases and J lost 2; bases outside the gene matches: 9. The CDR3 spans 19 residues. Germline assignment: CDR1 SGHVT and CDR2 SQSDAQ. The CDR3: CASSLALTSGGPITDTQYF. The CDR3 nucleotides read TGTGCCAGCAGCTTAGCGCTGACTAGCGGGGGACCTATCACAGATACGCAGTATTTT.

CDR3 protein: CASSWTSGTGHEQFF. In nucleotides, the CDR3 is TGTGCCAGCAGTTGGACTAGCGGGACAGGACATGAGCAGTTCTTC. V and J are TRBV5-4 and TRBJ2-1; 12 bases map to TRBD2. V dropped 5 bases and J dropped 8; count of bases not matched to a gene: 8. The germline gives CDR1 SGHNT, CDR2 YYREEE (reference sequence). The CDR3 length is 15 residues.

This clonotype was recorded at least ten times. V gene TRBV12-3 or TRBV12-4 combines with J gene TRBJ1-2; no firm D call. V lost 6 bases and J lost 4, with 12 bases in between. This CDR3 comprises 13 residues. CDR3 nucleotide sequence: TGTGCCAGCAGCCCCTTAGAGAGCTATGGCTACACCTTC. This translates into CASSPLESYGYTF.

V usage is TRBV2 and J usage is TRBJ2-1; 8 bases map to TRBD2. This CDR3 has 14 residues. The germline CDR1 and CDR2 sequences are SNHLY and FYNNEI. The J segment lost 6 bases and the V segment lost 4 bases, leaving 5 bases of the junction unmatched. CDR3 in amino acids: CASSVQRELNEQFF. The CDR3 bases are TGTGCCAGCAGTGTCCAGCGGGAGCTCAATGAGCAGTTCTTC.

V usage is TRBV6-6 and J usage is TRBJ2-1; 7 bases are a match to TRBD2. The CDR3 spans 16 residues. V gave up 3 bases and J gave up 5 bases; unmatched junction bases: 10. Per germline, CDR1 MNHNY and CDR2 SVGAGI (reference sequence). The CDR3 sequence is CASSYWGEGLNNEQFF. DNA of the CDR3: TGTGCCAGCAGTTATTGGGGGGAGGGCCTAAACAATGAGCAGTTCTTC.

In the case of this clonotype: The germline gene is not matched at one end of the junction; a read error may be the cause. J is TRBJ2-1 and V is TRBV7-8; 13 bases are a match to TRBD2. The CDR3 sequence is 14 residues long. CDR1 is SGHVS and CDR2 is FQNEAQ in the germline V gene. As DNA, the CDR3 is TGTGCCAGCAGCTTAGTCGGGACTAGCGGGATGAGGGTCTTC. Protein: CASSLVGTSGMRVF.

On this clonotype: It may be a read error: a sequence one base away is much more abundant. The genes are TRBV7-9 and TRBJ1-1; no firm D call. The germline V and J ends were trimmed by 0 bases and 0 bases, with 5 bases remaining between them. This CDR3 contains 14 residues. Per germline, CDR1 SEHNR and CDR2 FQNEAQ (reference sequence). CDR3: CASSLAQVNTEAFF. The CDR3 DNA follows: TGTGCCAGCAGCTTAGCGCAGGTGAACACTGAAGCTTTCTTT. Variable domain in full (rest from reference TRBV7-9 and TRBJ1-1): DTGVSQNPRHKITKRGQNVTFRCDPISEHNRLYWYRQTLGQGPEFLTYFQNEAQLEKSRLLSDRFSAERPKGSFSTLEIQRTEQGDSAMYLCASSLAQVNTEAFFGQGTRLTVV.